This T cell receptor beta chain is from a study of blood T cell repertoires in COVID-19. Study at large: Both acute and convalescent COVID-19 samples were obtained from the United States, Italy and Spain.

The protocol was immunoSEQ multiplex PCR, while the TCRdb copy is restricted to in-frame clones and leaves out a portion. The sample lists roughly 100,000 clones, about nine tenths occurring once. Looked up from germline, CDR1 is MNHEY and CDR2 is SVGAGI. The V end lost 5 bases, the J end lost 13 bases, and 12 bases lay between the germline ends. The CDR3 runs 12 residues. The chain combines TRBV6-5 with TRBJ1-6, with D unclear. The sequence was collected from a human donor with active COVID-19. The donor label of this sample is uncertain. Sequencing input: peripheral blood. Here the CDR3 reads CASSPGAPPLHF. In DNA, the CDR3 is TGTGCCAGCAGTCCGGGAGCTCCGCCCCTCCACTTT.